This T cell receptor beta chain originates from a study of T cells in Graves' hyperthyroidism and ophthalmopathy. Study-level background: Peripheral blood was obtained at initial diagnosis, preceding any treatment.

Criteria for exclusion of patients were uncontrolled infection, other autoimmune disease, pregnancy or lactation. Diagnoses used clinical symptoms, serum thyroxine and TRAb, thyroid ultrasound and orbital computed tomography. The table lists this clonotype with a few counts. No antigen is known for it. Germline-derived CDR1 and CDR2 are SGHTA and FQGTGA. The CDR3 has 16 amino acids. V was clipped by 4 bases and J by 0 bases; unmatched bases: 4. Amplified regions were TCR beta CDR3 sequences from RNA transcripts. The HTBI primer set drove a first-round RT-PCR of the TCR CDR3. TCRdb redid the calling of the multiplex PCR reads with MiXCR, one entry per CDR3 protein. The table records some 690,000 distinct CDR3 sequences, approximately 15% of them present only once. Whole-study results and caveats: Most clonotypes expanded in the thyroid (above 0.001) were also present in blood.

Sequencing used blood. The receptor comes from a middle-aged man with Graves' hyperthyroidism. V gene TRBV7-3 combines with J gene TRBJ2-3; 10 bases line up with TRBD2. CDR3 amino acids: CASSSSAGGSTDTQYF. Written as DNA, the CDR3 is TGTGCCAGCAGCTCCTCAGCGGGAGGGAGCACAGATACGCAGTATTTT.